The 18 T cell receptor beta chains given below trace back to one sample, sequenced in a study of T cells in Graves' hyperthyroidism and ophthalmopathy. Amplification of TCR beta CDR3 regions used RNA as the template. HTBI primers were used for first-round RT-PCR of the TCR CDR3. Via MiXCR, TCRdb re-called the multiplex PCR reads, giving one row per CDR3 protein. The sample lists about 740,000 distinct CDR3 sequences, approximately 14% occurring once. Sample: blood. Receptors were obtained from a woman under 30 with Graves' hyperthyroidism.

In this sample, this clonotype turned up many times. The rearrangement joins TRBV3-1 to TRBJ2-7; tentative D call: TRBD2 (7 bases). V was trimmed by 1 base and J by 4 bases, leaving 20 bases between them. This CDR3 is 17 amino acids long. Germline CDR1 is LGHDT and CDR2 is YNNKEL (reference sequence). The CDR3 nucleotides are TGTGCCAGCAGCCAAGCCACGGTAGGAGGGAGGGGGTACGAGCAGTACTTC. Protein sequence: CASSQATVGGRGYEQYF.

This clonotype was seen a handful of times. The chain carries TRBV4-1 and TRBJ1-2, with D unclear. Germline V CDR1 and CDR2: MGHRA, YSYEKL. Trimming pared 0 bases from V and 3 bases from J, leaving 20 bases between. The length of the CDR3 is 18 residues. The CDR3 spells CASSQDPRMQLEYYGYTF. The CDR3 DNA sequence: TGCGCCAGCAGCCAAGATCCTCGTATGCAGCTGGAGTACTATGGCTACACCTTC.

Points on this clonotype: Being one base from a much bigger clone, this may be a read error. The rearrangement joins TRBV2 to TRBJ1-4; maybe TRBD1 (6 bases). CDR1 and CDR2 (germline): SNHLY, FYNNEI. This CDR3 contains 15 residues. CDR3 bases: TGTGCCGGCAGTGATTCAGGGGCCCTTAATGAAAAACTGTTTTTT. Translating gives CAGSDSGALNEKLFF.

V usage is TRBV6-2 or TRBV6-3 and J usage is TRBJ2-3, with 8 bases that match TRBD2. The CDR3 extends over 13 amino acids. Germline trimming cut 6 bases from V and 5 bases from J; bases unmatched to any gene: 4. Germline assignment: CDR1 MNHEY and CDR2 SVGEGT. The CDR3 DNA sequence: TGTGCCAGCAGCGGGAGGGCCATAGATACGCAGTATTTT. Protein: CASSGRAIDTQYF.

The chain employs TRBV9 and TRBJ2-7, with TRBD2 matching over 9 bases. The V gene end was trimmed by 4 bases and the J gene end by 6 bases; junction bases not matched to a gene: 14. The CDR3 runs 16 residues. Germline V gives CDR1 SGDLS, CDR2 YYNGEE. CDR3 loop: CASSQAGGTVGSEQYF. The CDR3 nucleotides read TGTGCCAGCAGCCAAGCGGGGGGTACTGTCGGGTCCGAGCAGTACTTC.

The CDR3, as DNA: TGTGCCAGCAGCCGCAGGGGGGGGGTCGATGGCTACACCTTC. The encoded protein is CASSRRGGVDGYTF. J is TRBJ1-2 and V is TRBV6-2 or TRBV6-3; TRBD1 aligns across 7 bases. Germline values: CDR1 MNHEY, CDR2 SVGEGT. J lost 6 bases, V lost 6 bases, and 10 bases had no gene match. CDR3 size: 14 residues.

A few counts support this clonotype. The chain uses TRBV24-1 and TRBJ2-1; 10 bases are a match to TRBD2. This CDR3 region has 17 residues. With V trimmed by 4 bases and J by 7 bases, 12 bases remained unmatched. Germline V gene lookup returns CDR1 KGHDR and CDR2 SFDVKD. This CDR3 is CATSDPRTSGESNEQFF. The CDR3 nucleotides read TGTGCCACCAGTGACCCTAGGACTAGCGGAGAGTCAAATGAGCAGTTCTTC.

This clonotype showed up just a few times. The chain has TRBV7-8 and TRBJ2-7; 8 bases agree with TRBD1. After removal of 5 bases from V and 0 bases from J, the junction contained 12 bases not matched to a gene. From germline, CDR1 is SGHVS and CDR2 FQNEAQ. The CDR3 sequence is 17 residues long. The CDR3 nucleotides are TGTGCCAGCAGCCTACGACAGGGGATTTACCTCTCCTACGAGCAGTACTTC. It is translated as CASSLRQGIYLSYEQYF.

This clonotype was seen ten or more times. The chain carries TRBV20-1 and TRBJ2-1; D is undetermined. The V end lost 0 bases, the J end lost 7 bases, and 10 bases lay between the germline ends. The length of the CDR3 is 13 residues. Germline CDR1 and CDR2: DFQATT and SNEGSKA (reference sequence). In DNA, the CDR3 is TGCAGTGCTAGAGATAAGGAATTGAATGAGCAGTTCTTC. It encodes CSARDKELNEQFF.

The table lists this clonotype with many counts. The chain has TRBV5-1 and TRBJ1-5; D is unresolved. This CDR3 has 13 residues. Germline values: CDR1 SGHRS, CDR2 YFSETQ. V was pared by 2 bases and J by 7 bases, with 10 bases between. The CDR3 loop is CASSLLSGQPQHF. The CDR3 region has the DNA TGCGCCAGCAGCTTACTAAGTGGACAGCCCCAGCATTTT.

This clonotype was recorded a few times. V is TRBV6-6 and J is TRBJ2-7; the D gene is possibly TRBD1 (6 bases). Germline V lookup: CDR1 MNHNY, CDR2 SVGAGI (reference sequence). V lost 0 bases to trimming and J lost 2 bases, with 11 bases between them. The CDR3 contains 15 residues. The CDR3 loop is CASSYSDRNTYEQYF. The DNA for the CDR3 is TGTGCCAGCAGTTACTCCGACAGGAATACCTACGAGCAGTACTTC.

The rearrangement uses TRBV4-3 and TRBJ1-6; no clear D gene. The CDR3 runs 17 residues. Trimming cost V 1 base and J 0 bases, with 10 bases left between them. Germline V CDR1 and CDR2: LGHNA, YSLEER. The CDR3 here is CASSQGTGSSYNSPLHF. CDR3 nucleotide sequence: TGCGCCAGCAGCCAAGGGACGGGAAGCTCCTATAATTCACCCCTCCACTTT.

In its sample, this clonotype was seen a few times. The chain has TRBV2 and TRBJ1-1, with a tentative D call TRBD1 (6 bases). This CDR3 contains 13 residues. Germline CDR1 is SNHLY and CDR2 is FYNNEI. V was pared by 11 bases and J by 1 base, with 14 bases between. The DNA of the CDR3 is TGTGCCGGCCATGGACAGACGAACACTGAAGCTTTCTTT. Amino acids: CAGHGQTNTEAFF.

This clonotype was seen at least ten times. This chain joins TRBV5-1 and TRBJ1-3; 7 nucleotides align to TRBD1. Per germline, CDR1 SGHRS and CDR2 YFSETQ. This CDR3 is 16 amino acids long. The J segment lost 0 bases and the V segment lost 0 bases, leaving 3 bases of the junction unmatched. The CDR3 coding sequence is TGCGCCAGCAGCTTGGCCGGGACAGTCTCTGGAAACACCATATATTTT. Translation: CASSLAGTVSGNTIYF.

This clonotype was picked up a small number of times. The chain recombines TRBV27 with TRBJ2-7, with D possibly matching TRBD1 (6 bases). CDR3 length: 16 amino acids. The V gene lost 6 bases and the J gene lost 0 bases, with 18 bases spanning the gap. Germline-derived CDR1 and CDR2 are MNHEY and SMNVEV (reference sequence). Written as DNA, the CDR3 is TGTGCCAGCAGCGCGACAGGTTTCCTCGTCTCCTACGAGCAGTACTTC. Translated, it gives CASSATGFLVSYEQYF.

This clonotype appeared many times. The J gene is TRBJ1-5, the V gene TRBV6-1, with a weak D call TRBD1 (5 bases). Germline V gene sequence: CDR1 MNHNS, CDR2 SASEGT. This CDR3 region has 15 residues. Trimming removed 4 bases at V and 6 bases at J, with 16 bases between. The CDR3 coding sequence is TGTGCCAGCAGTGCCGGGACGCAAAAAGTTCAGCCCCAGCATTTT. This sequence encodes CASSAGTQKVQPQHF.

This clonotype was recorded at least ten times. The chain joins TRBV30 to TRBJ2-2, with unresolved D. The V and J ends lost 1 base and 3 bases respectively, with 6 bases between them. The CDR3 covers 13 residues. CDR1 and CDR2 (germline): GTSNPN, SVGIG (reference sequence). As DNA, the CDR3 is TGTGCCTGGAGTGCGACCTACACCGGGGAGCTGTTTTTT. This encodes CAWSATYTGELFF.

This clonotype occurred many times. The gene calls are TRBV27 and TRBJ2-7; D tentatively reads TRBD1 or TRBD2 (6 bases each). CDR1 is MNHEY and CDR2 is SMNVEV in the germline V gene (reference sequence). Trimming shortened V by 1 base and J by 4 bases, and 14 bases separated the two germline ends. This CDR3 contains 15 residues. In nucleotides, the CDR3 is TGTGCCAGCAGTTTATATCCGGGGGCGTCTTACGAGCAGTACTTC. This translates into CASSLYPGASYEQYF.